The T cell receptor (beta chain) under discussion was sequenced for a study of CD8 T cells in Susac syndrome. Study observations and caveats: By the study's own acknowledgment, its TCR sequencing and HLA analysis included relatively few individuals.

A remark on this clonotype: The antigen remains unidentified.

The RNA, about 0.5 to 1 ug, was put through reverse transcription using random hexamers. Amplification of TCR beta CDR3 across 54 Vbeta and 13 Jbeta was performed with immunoSEQ multiplex PCR. TCRdb processed the immunoSEQ multiplex PCR reads anew with MiXCR; each CDR3 protein has one entry. The sample has about 210,000 distinct CDR3 sequences, 95% seen once. Germline V gene sequence: CDR1 DFQATT, CDR2 SNEGSKA (reference sequence). CDR3 size: 12 residues. The trim removed 7 bases at V and 7 bases at J, leaving 8 bases unmatched. The patients serving as multiple sclerosis controls were treatment-naive. They had stable or active relapsing-remitting disease and fulfilled revised McDonald criteria. TEMRA cells were FACS-enriched, while CD8+ and CD4+ T cells were negatively isolated.

This TCR came from a human donor with multiple sclerosis. Sequencing was performed on CD4+ T cells from PBMCs. The chain combines TRBV20-1 with TRBJ2-7; 9 bases align to TRBD1. DNA of the CDR3: TGCAGTGGGGTACAGGGGGCGCGGGAGCAGTACTTC. Protein product: CSGVQGAREQYF.